The present TCR beta chain was sequenced within a study of blood T cell repertoires in COVID-19. Background on the study: Donors in the United States, Italy and Spain gave samples during acute or convalescent COVID-19. T cells, B-cell-depleted T cells, or PBMCs supplied cDNA or gDNA.

The data were produced by immunoSEQ multiplex PCR, yet TCRdb's version contains in-frame clones alone and is incomplete. The table lists roughly 400,000 clones, about 88% of them singletons. Trimming cost V 7 bases and J 7 bases, with 16 bases left between them. Germline V lookup: CDR1 MDHEN, CDR2 SYDVKM. The CDR3 is made up of 14 amino acids. Self-reported history from a screening survey and questionnaire set each donor's cohort. Before they entered the study, exposed participants had met a COVID-19 case within 2 weeks. The clonotype originates from a woman younger than 30 who had been exposed to COVID-19. Specimen: PBMCs or T cells enriched from blood (not recorded which). The V call is TRBV28, the J call TRBJ1-4; D may be TRBD1 (5 bases). The DNA of the CDR3 is TGTGCCAGCACCCCAGCCGCGGGGGGTGAAAAACTGTTTTTT. It translates to CASTPAAGGEKLFF.